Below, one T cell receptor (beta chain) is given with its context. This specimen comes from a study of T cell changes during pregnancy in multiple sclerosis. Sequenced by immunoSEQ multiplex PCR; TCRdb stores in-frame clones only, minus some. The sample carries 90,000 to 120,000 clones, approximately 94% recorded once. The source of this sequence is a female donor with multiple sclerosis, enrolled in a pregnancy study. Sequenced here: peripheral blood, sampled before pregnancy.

CDR3 DNA: TGTGCCAGCAGTCAGGGACTAGCGCCGAATGAGCAGTTCTTC. Translating it yields CASSQGLAPNEQFF. This rearrangement joins TRBV2 to TRBJ2-1; 10 bases line up with TRBD2. The CDR3 runs to 14 residues. The ends lost 5 bases at V and 7 bases at J; junction bases unmatched: 5. Germline CDR1 is SNHLY and CDR2 is FYNNEI.